The entry that follows covers one T cell receptor (beta chain) sequence. Its antigen is unknown. This sample was included in a study of T-cell reconstitution after alpha-beta-depleted transplantation in children. Trimming removed 0 bases at V and 5 bases at J, with 10 bases between. Germline-derived CDR1 and CDR2 are MNHEY and SVGEGT. The CDR3 length is 14 residues. Study-level results: Among T cells one year after transplant, newly produced cells accounted for most counts and diversity. Several hundred rapidly expanded clones from non-depleted graft cells reportedly supplied alpha-beta T cells about two months post-transplant. It was surviving recipient T cells and thymic progenitors that gave some patients high TCRbeta diversity at day 60.

This sample's TCRbeta library carried unique molecular identifier barcodes. MiXCR, run by TCRdb on the PCR reads, gives a single entry per CDR3 protein. The sample includes 450,000 to 600,000 distinct CDR3 sequences, over 10% of them seen just once. The genes are TRBV6-2 or TRBV6-3 and TRBJ2-5; D is ambiguous. The sequence derives from a male patient between 5 and 17 years old who had a stem cell transplant for acute myeloid leukemia, so the T cells may come from the graft donor. The sequencing used PBMCs, mostly from graft donor cells, collected 360 days after TCRalphabeta/CD19-depleted stem cell transplant. The CDR3 loop is CASSYSIGSETQYF. CDR3 bases: TGTGCCAGCAGTTACTCGATCGGTTCGGAGACCCAGTACTTC.